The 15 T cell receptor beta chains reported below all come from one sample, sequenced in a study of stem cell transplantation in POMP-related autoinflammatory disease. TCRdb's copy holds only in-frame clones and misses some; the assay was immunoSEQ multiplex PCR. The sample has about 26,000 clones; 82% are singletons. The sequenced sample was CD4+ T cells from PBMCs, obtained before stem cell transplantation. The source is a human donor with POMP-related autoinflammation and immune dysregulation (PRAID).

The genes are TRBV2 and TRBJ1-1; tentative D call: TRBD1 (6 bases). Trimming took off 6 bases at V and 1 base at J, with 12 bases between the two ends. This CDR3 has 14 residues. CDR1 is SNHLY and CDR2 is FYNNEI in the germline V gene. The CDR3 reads CASRPQGANTEAFF. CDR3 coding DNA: TGTGCCAGCAGACCACAGGGTGCGAACACTGAAGCTTTCTTT.

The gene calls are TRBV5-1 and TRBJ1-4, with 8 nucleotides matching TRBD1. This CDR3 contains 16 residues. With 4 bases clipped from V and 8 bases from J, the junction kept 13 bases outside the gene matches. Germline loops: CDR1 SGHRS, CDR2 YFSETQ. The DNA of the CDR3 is TGCGCCAGCAGCCCGTTAACAGGGGGTGGAGGCGAAAAACTGTTTTTT. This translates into CASSPLTGGGGEKLFF.

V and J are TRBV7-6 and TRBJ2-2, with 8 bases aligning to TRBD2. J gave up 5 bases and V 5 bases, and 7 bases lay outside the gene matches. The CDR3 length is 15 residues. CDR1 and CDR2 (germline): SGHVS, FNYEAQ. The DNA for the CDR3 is TGTGCCAGCAGCCCAGGGGAGCGGGAGACCGGGGAGCTGTTTTTT. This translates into CASSPGERETGELFF.

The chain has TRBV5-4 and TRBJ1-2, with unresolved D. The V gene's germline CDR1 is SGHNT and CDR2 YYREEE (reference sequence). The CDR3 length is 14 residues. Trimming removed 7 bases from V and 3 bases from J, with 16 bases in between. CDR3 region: CASGRVKEDYGYTF. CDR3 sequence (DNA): TGTGCCAGCGGGAGGGTCAAGGAGGACTATGGCTACACCTTC.

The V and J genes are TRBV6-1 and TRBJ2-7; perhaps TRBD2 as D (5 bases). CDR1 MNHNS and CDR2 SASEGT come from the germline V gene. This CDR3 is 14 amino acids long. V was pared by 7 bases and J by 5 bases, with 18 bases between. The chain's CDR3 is CASTPSLSTNEQYF. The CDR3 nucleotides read TGTGCCAGCACGCCTAGCCTCTCTACGAACGAGCAGTACTTC.

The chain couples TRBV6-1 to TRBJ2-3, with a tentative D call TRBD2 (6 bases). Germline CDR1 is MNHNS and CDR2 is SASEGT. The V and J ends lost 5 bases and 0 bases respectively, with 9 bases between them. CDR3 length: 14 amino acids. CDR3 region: CASSPGTSTDTQYF. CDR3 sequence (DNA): TGTGCCAGCAGTCCAGGGACTAGCACAGATACGCAGTATTTT.

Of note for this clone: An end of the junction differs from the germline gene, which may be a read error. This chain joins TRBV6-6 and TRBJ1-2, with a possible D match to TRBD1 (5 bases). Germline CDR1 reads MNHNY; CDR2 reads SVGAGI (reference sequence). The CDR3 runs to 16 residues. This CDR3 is CASSSPRQGLSNGYTF. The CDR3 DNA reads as TGCGCCAGCAGTTCCCCTCGGCAGGGCCTATCTAATGGCTACACCTTC.

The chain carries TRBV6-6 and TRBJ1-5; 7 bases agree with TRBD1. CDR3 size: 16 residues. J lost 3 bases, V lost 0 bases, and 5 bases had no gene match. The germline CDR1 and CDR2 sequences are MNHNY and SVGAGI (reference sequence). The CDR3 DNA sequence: TGTGCCAGCAGTTACTCGGGGGACAGACACAATCAGCCCCAGCATTTT. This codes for CASSYSGDRHNQPQHF.

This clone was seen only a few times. In DNA form, the CDR3 reads TGTGCCAGCGGACTAGGGGGCCAGAAGCAGTTCTTC. It encodes CASGLGGQKQFF. The rearrangement uses TRBV11-2 and TRBJ2-1; D assignment may be TRBD1 or TRBD2 (7 bases each). With 8 bases removed from V and 11 bases from J, the gap between germline ends came to 16 bases. This CDR3 has 12 amino acids. Germline assignment: CDR1 SGHAT and CDR2 FQNNGV.

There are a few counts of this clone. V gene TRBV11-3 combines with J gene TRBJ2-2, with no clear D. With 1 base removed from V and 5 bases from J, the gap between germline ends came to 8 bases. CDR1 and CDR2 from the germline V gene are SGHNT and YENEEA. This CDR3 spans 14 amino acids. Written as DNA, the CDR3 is TGTGCCAGCAGCTTAGTTTCATTAACCGGGGAGCTGTTTTTT. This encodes CASSLVSLTGELFF.

CDR3 nucleotide sequence: TGTGCCAGCAGTTTCCCGGGGGGGAATGGCTACACCTTC. This encodes CASSFPGGNGYTF. The chain joins TRBV27 to TRBJ1-2, with D possibly TRBD1 on 5 matching bases. The CDR3 runs to 13 residues. The germline V gene encodes CDR1 MNHEY and CDR2 SMNVEV (reference sequence). V dropped 3 bases and J dropped 6 bases, with 11 bases sitting between them.

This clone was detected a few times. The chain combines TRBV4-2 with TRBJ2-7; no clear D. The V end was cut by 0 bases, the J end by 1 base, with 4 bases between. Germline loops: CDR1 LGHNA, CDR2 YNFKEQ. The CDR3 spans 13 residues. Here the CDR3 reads CASSQEGSYEQYF. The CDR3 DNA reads TGTGCCAGCAGCCAAGAGGGATCCTACGAGCAGTACTTC.

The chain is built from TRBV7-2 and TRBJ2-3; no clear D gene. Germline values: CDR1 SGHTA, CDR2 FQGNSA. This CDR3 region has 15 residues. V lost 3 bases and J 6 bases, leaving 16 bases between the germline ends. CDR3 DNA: TGTGCCAGCAGCTTGTACAACCCGCCCAGGGATACGCAGTATTTT. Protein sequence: CASSLYNPPRDTQYF. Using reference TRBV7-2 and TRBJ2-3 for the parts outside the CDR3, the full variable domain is GAGVSQSPSNKVTEKGKDVELRCDPISGHTALYWYRQSLGQGLEFLIYFQGNSAPDKSGLPSDRFSAERTGGSVSTLTIQRTQQEDSAVYLCASSLYNPPRDTQYFGPGTRLTVL.

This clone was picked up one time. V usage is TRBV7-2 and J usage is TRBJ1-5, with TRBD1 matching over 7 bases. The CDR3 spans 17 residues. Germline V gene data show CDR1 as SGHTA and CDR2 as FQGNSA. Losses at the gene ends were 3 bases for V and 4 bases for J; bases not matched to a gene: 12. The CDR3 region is CASSFIYDRVGNQPQHF. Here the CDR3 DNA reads TGTGCCAGCAGCTTTATTTACGACAGGGTAGGGAATCAGCCCCAGCATTTT.

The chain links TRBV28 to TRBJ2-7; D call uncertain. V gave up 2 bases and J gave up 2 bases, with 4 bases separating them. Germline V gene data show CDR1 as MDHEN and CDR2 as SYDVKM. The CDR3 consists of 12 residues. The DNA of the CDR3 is TGTGCCAGCAGTTTACCCGCCTACGAGCAGTACTTC. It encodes CASSLPAYEQYF.